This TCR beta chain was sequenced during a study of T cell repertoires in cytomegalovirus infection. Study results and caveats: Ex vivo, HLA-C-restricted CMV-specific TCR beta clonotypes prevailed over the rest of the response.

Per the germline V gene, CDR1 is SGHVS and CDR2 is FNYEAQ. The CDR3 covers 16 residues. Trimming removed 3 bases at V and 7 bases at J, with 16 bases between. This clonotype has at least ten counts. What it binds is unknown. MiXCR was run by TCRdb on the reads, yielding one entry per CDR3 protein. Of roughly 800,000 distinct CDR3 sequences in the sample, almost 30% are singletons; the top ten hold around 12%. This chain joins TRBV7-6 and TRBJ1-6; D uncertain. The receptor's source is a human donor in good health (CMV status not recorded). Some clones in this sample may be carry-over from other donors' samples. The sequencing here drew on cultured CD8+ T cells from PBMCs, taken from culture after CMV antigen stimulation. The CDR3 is CASSFSGEGRNSPLHF. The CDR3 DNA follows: TGTGCCAGCAGCTTCTCCGGGGAGGGAAGAAATTCACCCCTCCACTTT.